This TCR beta chain derives from a study of OX40 agonist ivuxolimab in advanced cancers. Overall study context: Every 2 weeks, patients received ivuxolimab intravenously, dosed at 0.01 to 10 mg/kg. Dose-escalation patients were diagnosed with hepatocellular carcinoma, melanoma, renal cell cancer or head and neck cancer.

Regarding this clone: Its antigen is unknown.

Overall study results and limits: Several nonresponders also turned out to have low normalized T-cell clonal expansion.

Clones were read by immunoSEQ multiplex PCR, and TCRdb kept only the in-frame ones, dropping some. The data show about 38,000 clones, roughly nine tenths seen once. The CDR3 sequence is 15 residues long. Deletions cut 2 bases from V and 6 bases from J, with 16 bases between. Germline CDR1 and CDR2: MDHEN and SYDVKM. The material was CD4+ or CD8+ T cells sorted from blood, obtained in a trial of the OX40 agonist ivuxolimab. The receptor was derived from an adult with an advanced solid tumor such as melanoma, head and neck, liver or kidney cancer. The chain carries TRBV28 and TRBJ2-5, with D perhaps matching TRBD1 or TRBD2 (7 bases each). This chain's CDR3 is CASSLIWEGAQTQYF. As DNA, the CDR3 is TGTGCCAGCAGTTTAATCTGGGAGGGGGCCCAGACCCAGTACTTC.